The entry that follows covers one TCR beta chain sequence. Its antigen is not known. This CDR3 region has 14 residues. Looked up from germline, CDR1 is MDHEN and CDR2 is SYDVKM. V was clipped by 6 bases and J by 6 bases; unmatched bases: 8. The sample comes from a study of T cell responses to AZD1222 COVID-19 vaccine. The study, taken as a whole, reports: Rises in breadth and depth of Spike-specific TCRs came after two AZD1222 doses. Females outnumbered males among donors, who were mostly white British; clonal diversity was possibly underestimated.

TCRdb keeps only in-frame clones here, not all; method: immunoSEQ multiplex PCR. In the table there are tens of thousands of clones, roughly 83% of which are singletons. This TCR came from an adult in good health. V and J are TRBV28 and TRBJ1-5; 7 nucleotides align to TRBD1. Sequences were derived from peripheral blood, sampled on day 0 of AZD1222 vaccination. The CDR3 DNA reads as TGTGCCAGCAGCAGACGACAGGGCAGTCAGCCCCAGCATTTT. Its translation: CASSRRQGSQPQHF.